This TCR beta chain was observed in a study of blood T cell repertoires in COVID-19. Study-wide background: Collection of acute and convalescent COVID-19 samples took place in the United States, Italy and Spain.

As handled by the study authors: Amplified reference gene primers provided the basis for estimating nucleated cell counts. Clones were sequenced by immunoSEQ multiplex PCR, and TCRdb holds only the in-frame ones, with some missing. The V and J calls and clone size are taken from that table; D and trimming were inferred from the DNA. The table has some 44,000 clones, about 92% seen once. Germline trimming cut 5 bases from V and 4 bases from J; bases unmatched to any gene: 6. The CDR3 has 15 amino acids. From germline, CDR1 is LGHNA and CDR2 YNFKEQ. In its sample, this clone was seen a few times. The J gene is TRBJ1-5, the V gene TRBV4-2; 9 bases are shared with TRBD1. This clonotype originated in a human donor in a cohort sampled during active COVID-19. The sample taken for sequencing was peripheral blood. CDR3 nucleotide sequence: TGTGCCAGCAGCGCGTCCGGGACAGGGAATCAGCCCCAGCATTTT. It translates to CASSASGTGNQPQHF.